A selection of T cell receptor beta chains follows, all from one sample in a study of T cells after yellow fever vaccination. TCRdb reprocessed the 5' RACE reads with MiXCR, giving one entry per CDR3 protein. The profile shows under 55,000 distinct CDR3 sequences, less than 8.5% of them singletons. The sample consisted of CD8+ T cells not binding an NS4B(214-222) dextramer, sorted from PBMCs, taken 45 days after the first yellow fever vaccination. The receptors derive from a young man who received the YFV17D yellow fever vaccine. Both conserved end residues are part of each CDR3. The order of the fields is V gene, J gene, D gene, clone size, CDR3 DNA, CDR3 protein. A D gene is named only where the DNA matches it firmly. Size values are once, few and many counts, or a class for expanded clones, and some rows have none.

>TRBV4-2|TRBJ2-4|TRBD2|many
TGTGCCAGCAGCCCTGCCCCGGGACTAGCGGGGGGAGATCTAGCCAAAAACATTCAGTACTTC
CASSPAPGLAGGDLAKNIQYF
>TRBV11-2|TRBJ2-2|NA|few
TGTGCCAGCAGCTTAGATCAGTTTGAAGCGGGGAACACCGGGGAGCTGTTTTTT
CASSLDQFEAGNTGELFF
>TRBV7-9|TRBJ2-1|TRBD2|NA
TGTGCCATTTCCTTTAGCGGGGGGGCCCCCAATGAGCAGTTCTTC
CAISFSGGAPNEQFF
>TRBV7-6|TRBJ1-2|NA|NA
TGTGCCAGCAGCCCGTCTGGCGGGAGCTATGGCTACACCTTC
CASSPSGGSYGYTF
>TRBV27|TRBJ1-1|NA|many
TGTGCCAGCAGTTTTGGAGGGGGGCTAGGTACTGAAGCTTTCTTT
CASSFGGGLGTEAFF
>TRBV27|TRBJ2-6|NA|few
TGTGCCAGCAGATCAGGTTTCTCTGGGGCCAACGTCCTGACTTTC
CASRSGFSGANVLTF
>TRBV7-9|TRBJ2-3|NA|few
TGTGCCAGCAGCTTAAGGAACAGGTATCCAGATACGCAGTATTTT
CASSLRNRYPDTQYF
>TRBV4-1|TRBJ1-2|NA|NA
TGCGCCAGCAGCCAAGAATACCTTAACTATGGCTACACCTTC
CASSQEYLNYGYTF
>TRBV6-5|TRBJ2-1|NA|NA
TGTGCCAGCAGTTACTCGTCCGGGTACAATGAGCAGTTCTTC
CASSYSSGYNEQFF
>TRBV7-3|TRBJ1-1|NA|NA
TGTGCCAGCAGCCCTGTGGGAACAGGGCCCTACACGAACACTGAAGCTTTCTTT
CASSPVGTGPYTNTEAFF
>TRBV10-3|TRBJ2-7|TRBD1|few
TGTGCCATCAGTCAACACACCGACAGGGACGAGCAGTACTTC
CAISQHTDRDEQYF
>TRBV7-9|TRBJ1-5|NA|NA
TGTGCCAGCAGCGACGGGGGCTCCAGCAATCAGCCCCAGCATTTT
CASSDGGSSNQPQHF